Listed here are 19 T cell receptor beta chains from one sample, sequenced in a study of T cell responses to AZD1222 COVID-19 vaccine. TCRdb's copy holds only in-frame clones and misses some; the assay was immunoSEQ multiplex PCR. The repertoire holds 85,000 to 120,000 clones, with roughly 83% as singletons. This specimen consisted of peripheral blood, obtained on day 0 of AZD1222 vaccination. The receptor set was obtained from an adult in good health.

V gene TRBV11-3 combines with J gene TRBJ2-5; D remains ambiguous. V lost 2 bases to trimming and J lost 5 bases, with 12 bases between them. The germline V gene has CDR1 SGHNT and CDR2 YENEEA. There are 14 residues in the CDR3. CDR3 loop: CASSLSRFGETQYF. In nucleotides, the CDR3 is TGTGCCAGCAGCTTATCACGGTTCGGGGAGACCCAGTACTTC.

V usage is TRBV18 and J usage is TRBJ1-3; no firm D call. The CDR3 is made up of 15 amino acids. Per germline, CDR1 KGHSH and CDR2 LQKENI. V lost 4 bases, J lost 6 bases, and 16 bases lay in between. The chain's CDR3 is CASSLGELALNTIYF. CDR3 DNA sequence: TGTGCCAGCTCACTCGGAGAACTTGCACTAAACACCATATATTTT.

This sequence joins TRBV4-2 and TRBJ1-5, with D maybe TRBD1 (5 bases). Germline assignment: CDR1 LGHNA and CDR2 YNFKEQ. Between the trimmed V and J ends, which lost 6 bases and 4 bases, there was a span of 7 bases. The CDR3 spans 12 residues. CDR3 sequence reads: CASSHRNQPQHF. CDR3 sequence (DNA): TGTGCCAGCAGTCACAGGAATCAGCCCCAGCATTTT.

The CDR3 loop is CASRPTHQELFF. The CDR3 region has the DNA TGTGCCAGCAGACCGACGCACCAAGAACTGTTTTTT. V usage is TRBV28 and J usage is TRBJ1-4; D unresolved. The V end was cut by 6 bases, the J end by 12 bases, with 14 bases between. The CDR3 contains 12 residues. CDR1 MDHEN and CDR2 SYDVKM come from the germline V gene.

The gene calls are TRBV10-3 and TRBJ1-2; the D is unclear. Germline values: CDR1 ENHRY, CDR2 SYGVKD. The CDR3 is 12 residues long. V was trimmed by 8 bases and J by 4 bases, leaving 11 bases between them. The chain's CDR3 is CAIYRAGYGYTF. CDR3 DNA sequence: TGTGCCATCTACCGGGCGGGCTATGGCTACACCTTC.

This chain joins TRBV5-6 and TRBJ2-3, with D unclear. The germline V and J ends were trimmed by 0 bases and 5 bases, with 1 base remaining between them. Germline lookup yields CDR1 SGHDT and CDR2 YYEEEE. The CDR3 is 11 residues long. The chain's CDR3 is CASSLEDTQYF. The CDR3, as DNA: TGTGCCAGCAGCTTGGAAGATACGCAGTATTTT. Full variable domain (outside the CDR3, taken from reference TRBV5-6 and TRBJ2-3): DAGVTQSPTHLIKTRGQQVTLRCSPKSGHDTVSWYQQALGQGPQFIFQYYEEEERQRGNFPDRFSGHQFPNYSSELNVNALLLGDSALYLCASSLEDTQYFGPGTRLTVL.

The V call is TRBV10-3, the J call TRBJ1-1; D ambiguous. V was shortened by 3 bases and J by 0 bases, with 5 bases between the two germline ends. The CDR3 has 13 amino acids. Germline CDR1 and CDR2: ENHRY and SYGVKD. The CDR3 region is CAISDGMNTEAFF. CDR3 DNA sequence: TGTGCCATCAGTGATGGGATGAACACTGAAGCTTTCTTT.

As DNA, the CDR3 is TGTGCCACCAGTGAGGGGACTAGGGGTACGCAGTATTTT. Translation: CATSEGTRGTQYF. J is TRBJ2-3 and V is TRBV24-1, with 8 bases aligning to TRBD2. Germline assignment: CDR1 KGHDR and CDR2 SFDVKD. With V trimmed by 4 bases and J by 8 bases, 4 bases remained unmatched. This CDR3 has 13 amino acids.

This rearrangement joins TRBV7-2 to TRBJ1-2; D ambiguous. CDR1 and CDR2 from the germline V gene are SGHTA and FQGNSA. Between the trimmed V and J ends, which lost 5 bases and 0 bases, there was a span of 10 bases. This CDR3 comprises 14 residues. The CDR3 DNA sequence: TGTGCCAGCAGCAAACGGTCTTCTAACTATGGCTACACCTTC. Protein sequence: CASSKRSSNYGYTF.

The CDR3 coding sequence is TGTGCCAGCTCACCCGGGGCAGATACGCAGTATTTT. Translating gives CASSPGADTQYF. V and J are TRBV18 and TRBJ2-3; D might be TRBD2 (5 bases). The CDR3 contains 12 residues. Germline V gene lookup returns CDR1 KGHSH and CDR2 LQKENI. Deletions cut 3 bases from V and 4 bases from J, with 5 bases between.

V and J are TRBV19 and TRBJ2-5, with TRBD2 as a possible D gene (6 bases). Germline V gene lookup returns CDR1 LNHDA and CDR2 SQIVND (reference sequence). This CDR3 has 16 amino acids. Trimming cost V 6 bases and J 1 base, with 18 bases left between them. The CDR3 DNA sequence: TGTGCCAGTAGCATGGGGGGTAAGGGACTCCAAGAGACCCAGTACTTC. Translation: CASSMGGKGLQETQYF.

The chain combines TRBV2 with TRBJ1-4, with TRBD1 matching 8 bases. This CDR3 is built from 14 residues. Per germline, CDR1 SNHLY and CDR2 FYNNEI. The V gene end was trimmed by 3 bases and the J gene end by 8 bases; junction bases not matched to a gene: 5. CDR3 sequence reads: CASSEAGGGEKLFF. DNA of the CDR3: TGTGCCAGCAGTGAGGCAGGGGGCGGGGAAAAACTGTTTTTT. The full variable domain, with the rest looked up from reference TRBV2 and TRBJ1-4, is EPEVTQTPSHQVTQMGQEVILRCVPISNHLYFYWYRQILGQKVEFLVSFYNNEISEKSEIFDDQFSVERPDGSNFTLKIRSTKLEDSAMYFCASSEAGGGEKLFFGSGTQLSVL.

The chain couples TRBV4-1 to TRBJ2-5; D possibly matches TRBD1 or TRBD2 (6 bases each). The V gene lost 2 bases and the J gene lost 5 bases, with 15 bases spanning the gap. Per germline, CDR1 MGHRA and CDR2 YSYEKL. The CDR3 consists of 15 residues. The CDR3 nucleotides are TGCGCCAGCAGCCAAAGAGTGGGGGGCGAGGAGACCCAGTACTTC. Translating gives CASSQRVGGEETQYF.

V usage is TRBV18 and J usage is TRBJ2-1, with TRBD2 matching 10 bases. V shed 5 bases and J 4 bases; nucleotides not matched to a gene: 8. Germline assignment: CDR1 KGHSH and CDR2 LQKENI. This CDR3 spans 16 amino acids. The CDR3 coding sequence is TGTGCCAGCTCAGCCTGGACTAGCGGAATGTACAATGAGCAGTTCTTC. This translates into CASSAWTSGMYNEQFF.

The chain carries TRBV28 and TRBJ1-1; 7 bases agree with TRBD1. The CDR3 is 14 amino acids. Germline trimming cut 3 bases from V and 4 bases from J; bases unmatched to any gene: 5. Germline CDR1 and CDR2: MDHEN and SYDVKM. The DNA for the CDR3 is TGTGCCAGCAGTTTGGACCAGGGGGGCACTGAAGCTTTCTTT. Protein product: CASSLDQGGTEAFF.

This clone was detected only a few times. The V gene is TRBV10-2, the J gene TRBJ1-1; D gene ambiguous. CDR3 length equals 14 residues. V lost 6 bases and J 1 base, leaving 12 bases between the germline ends. The germline V gene encodes CDR1 WSHSY and CDR2 SAAADI. CDR3 sequence (DNA): TGCGCCAGCAGCTTGACAACTGAGAACACTGAAGCTTTCTTT. This sequence encodes CASSLTTENTEAFF.

The chain carries TRBV3-1 (or the pseudogene TRBV3-2) and TRBJ1-1; no reliable D call. With 2 bases removed from V and 5 bases from J, the gap between germline ends came to 9 bases. The CDR3 is 13 residues long. The germline V gene has CDR1 LGHDT and CDR2 YNNKEL (reference sequence). The chain's CDR3 is CASSQWLGTEAFF. The CDR3 DNA is TGTGCCAGCAGCCAATGGTTAGGGACTGAAGCTTTCTTT.

This chain's CDR3 is CASSLSGGLADTQYF. CDR3 DNA: TGTGCCAGCAGCTTAAGCGGGGGGTTGGCAGATACGCAGTATTTT. The chain combines TRBV3-1 (or the pseudogene TRBV3-2) with TRBJ2-3, with 9 bases identical to TRBD2. V trimming: 5 bases; J trimming: 4 bases; junction bases outside the gene matches: 7. The germline gives CDR1 LGHDT, CDR2 YNNKEL (reference sequence). This CDR3 is 15 amino acids long.

The V and J genes are TRBV4-2 and TRBJ2-3; 10 positions agree with TRBD2. This CDR3 contains 19 residues. Germline CDR1 is LGHNA and CDR2 is YNFKEQ. V was pared by 4 bases and J by 2 bases, with 15 bases of the junction left unmatched. CDR3 coding DNA: TGTGCCAGCAGCCGGTCAACTAGCGGGACCCTTCGGGACACAGATACGCAGTATTTT. It yields the protein CASSRSTSGTLRDTDTQYF.